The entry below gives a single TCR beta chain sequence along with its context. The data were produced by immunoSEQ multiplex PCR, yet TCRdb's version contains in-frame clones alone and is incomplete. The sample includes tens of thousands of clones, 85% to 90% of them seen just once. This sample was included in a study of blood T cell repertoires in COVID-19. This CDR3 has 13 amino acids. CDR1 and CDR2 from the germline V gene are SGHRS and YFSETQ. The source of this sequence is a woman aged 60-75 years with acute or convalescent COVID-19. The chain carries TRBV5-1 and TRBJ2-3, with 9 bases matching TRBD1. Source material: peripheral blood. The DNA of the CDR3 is TGCGCGACGGGACAGGGAAGCACAGATACGCAGTATTTT. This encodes CATGQGSTDTQYF.